The text below deals with one TCR beta chain. Its target is unknown. The protocol was immunoSEQ multiplex PCR, while the TCRdb copy is restricted to in-frame clones and leaves out a portion. The sample gives 50,000 to 60,000 clones, nearly 70% of which show up once; 4.8% is in the top ten. These data originate in a study of CD4+ T cells in melanoma. The CDR3 covers 14 residues. CDR1 and CDR2 from the germline V gene are MGHRA and YSYEKL. Trimming pared 0 bases from V and 3 bases from J, leaving 8 bases between. General study results and limits: CD8+ T cell, macrophage and B cell function reportedly correlated with neoantigen-specific CD4+ T cells. Diverse differentiation states were reported for melanoma neoantigen-specific CD4+ T cells.

This chain joins TRBV4-1 and TRBJ1-2, with a possible D match to TRBD1 (5 bases). The TCR was taken from a human donor with melanoma. The specimen sequenced was tumor tissue. The CDR3 DNA reads as TGCGCCAGCAGCCAAGAACCGACAGACTATGGCTACACCTTC. Translating gives CASSQEPTDYGYTF.